This TCR beta chain was profiled in a study of T cell responses to AZD1222 COVID-19 vaccine. This clone was seen a few times. Using immunoSEQ multiplex PCR, the repertoire was profiled, and TCRdb retains in-frame clones only, with some absent. The table has 60,000 to 80,000 clones, over 85% seen once. Per germline, CDR1 SNHLY and CDR2 FYNNEI. This CDR3 has 14 amino acids. Trimming removed 3 bases from V and 9 bases from J, with 15 bases in between. J is TRBJ2-1 and V is TRBV2, with a tentative D call TRBD1 (5 bases). The sample was peripheral blood, taken on day 0 of AZD1222 vaccination. The TCR was taken from an adult in good health. This CDR3 is CASSEGPAMAEQFF. In nucleotides, the CDR3 is TGTGCCAGCAGTGAGGGGCCGGCTATGGCTGAGCAGTTCTTC.